This paragraph covers one T cell receptor (beta chain) sequence. Its recognized antigen is unknown. The observed sequence ends 3 residues before the CDR3 terminus, with the missing tail filled in from the germline J gene. Trimming takes 8 bases from V and 6 bases from J, and the germline ends sit 7 bases apart. CDR1 and CDR2 (SNHLY, FYNNEI) derive from the germline V gene. The CDR3 covers 11 residues, taking in both the cysteine and the phenylalanine. The DNA covers only part of the CDR3, 24 bases in frame from base 1. This sample stems from a study of Tregs in tolerant kidney transplant recipients (dated by TCRdb to the late 2010s). Background on the whole study: TCRbeta sequencing was used in the study to identify donor-specific regulatory T cells before combined kidney and bone marrow transplantation, and the identified cells were then tracked after transplant.

For TCRbeta CDR3 sequencing, genomic DNA was extracted from sorted cells using the QIAGEN DNeasy Blood and Tissue Kit. Through immunoSEQ, high-throughput TCRbeta CDR3 sequencing was done commercially, including PCR amplification with internal controls and bias correction. Concerning the study's data processing: Unique productive TCRbeta sequences were defined by CDR3 nucleotide sequence when primers matched and otherwise by CDR3 amino acid sequence together with Vbeta and Jbeta genes. Sorting error was corrected by removing sequences shared between sorted populations at a frequency ratio of 2:1 or less, and the remaining shared sequences were assigned to the higher population. Donor-reactive sequences were defined as at least 5-fold expanded in CFSE-low cells versus unstimulated cells, with frequency of at least 0.01% in CFSE-low cells. Repertoire divergence was quantified by Jensen-Shannon divergence calculated from the top 100 TCRbeta sequences ranked by frequency. For samples with multiple sequencing runs, sorting error was corrected separately for each run before the runs were pooled. In TCRdb, the immuneACCESS table is reduced to in-frame sequences with V and J assigned. These tables do not hold every clone; where another copy was compared, an unresolved V gene accounts for under half, and the others remain unexplained. The V and J calls and clone size come from that table; D and trimming were worked out from the DNA. This sample's table carries some 22,000 clones. The ten largest clones capture 4.1% of the sample.

What the work shows at the level of the full study, not this receptor alone: Because only a small number of patients were included, the study had limitations, and the results will need to be validated in larger populations as well as under other immunosuppression protocols. For some patients the PCR primers changed over time, which made it impossible to compare the samples from those patients at the nucleotide level. The most biologically relevant and donor-specific TCRbeta repertoire appeared to be identified by expanding Tregs with activated donor B cells. Although technical replication error seemed to be minimal, the question of biological reproducibility was not addressed directly. Donor-specific Treg expansion exceeded global Treg expansion in tolerant patients, suggesting antigen-driven rather than nonspecific expansion.

Taken with the paper, the label for time point translates to: 6 months after combined kidney and bone marrow transplant. The transplants used related donors along with nonmyeloablative bone marrow transplantation, and in the human trials mixed chimerism was transient. Unstimulated Tregs (CD4+CD25+CD127-), CD4+ non-Tregs (CD4+CD25-), CD4 and CD8 cells were FACS-sorted from thawed PBMCs. The patients were a handful of recipients of combined kidney and bone marrow transplants from the ITN036ST trial, and samples were available only for these trial subjects. Healthy control blood was separated into PBMCs by Ficoll density gradient and cryopreserved, and patient PBMCs were collected both before and after transplant.

The chain was built from TRBV2 and TRBJ1-4; the D gene is unclear. The sample was CD4+ T cells from blood (PBMCs), taken 6 months after the transplant. The clonotype comes from a human patient who received a combined kidney and bone marrow transplant. After a transplant, some T cells may have been passed on by the graft donor. The part of the CDR3 DNA that was read is TGTGCCAGCGGCCAGGATGAAAAA. This gives the protein CASGQDEK. The whole CDR3 sequence reads CASGQDEKLFF.